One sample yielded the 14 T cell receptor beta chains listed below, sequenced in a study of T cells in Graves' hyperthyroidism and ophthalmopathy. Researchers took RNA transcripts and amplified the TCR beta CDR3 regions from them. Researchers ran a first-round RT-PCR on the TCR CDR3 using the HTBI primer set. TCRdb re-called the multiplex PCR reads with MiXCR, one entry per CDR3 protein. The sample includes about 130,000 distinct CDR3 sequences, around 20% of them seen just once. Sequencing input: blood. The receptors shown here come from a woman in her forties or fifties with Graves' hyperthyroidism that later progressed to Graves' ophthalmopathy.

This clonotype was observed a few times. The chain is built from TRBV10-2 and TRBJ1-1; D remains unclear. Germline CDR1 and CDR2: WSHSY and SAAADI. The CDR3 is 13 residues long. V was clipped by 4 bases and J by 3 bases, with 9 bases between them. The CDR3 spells CASSAGSYTEAFF. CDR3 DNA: TGCGCCAGCAGTGCTGGGAGTTACACTGAAGCTTTCTTT.

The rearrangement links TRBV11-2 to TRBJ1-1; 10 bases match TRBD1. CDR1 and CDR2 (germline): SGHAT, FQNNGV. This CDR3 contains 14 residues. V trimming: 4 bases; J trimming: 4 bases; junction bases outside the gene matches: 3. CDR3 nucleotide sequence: TGTGCCAGCAGCTGGGACAGGGGTTCCACTGAAGCTTTCTTT. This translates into CASSWDRGSTEAFF.

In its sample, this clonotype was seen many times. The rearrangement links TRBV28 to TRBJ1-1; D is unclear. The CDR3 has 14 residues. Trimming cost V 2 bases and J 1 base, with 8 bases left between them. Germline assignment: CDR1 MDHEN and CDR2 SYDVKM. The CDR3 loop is CASSLGNANTEAFF. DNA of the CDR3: TGTGCCAGCAGTTTAGGGAATGCGAACACTGAAGCTTTCTTT.

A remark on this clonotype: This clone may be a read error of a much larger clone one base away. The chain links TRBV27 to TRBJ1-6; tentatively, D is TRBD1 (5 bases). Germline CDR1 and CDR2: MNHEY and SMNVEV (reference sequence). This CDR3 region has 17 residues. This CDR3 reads CASSLGAQSSYNSPFHF. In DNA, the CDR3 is TGTGCCAGCAGTTTAGGGGCTCAGAGCTCCTATAATTCACCCTTCCACTTT.

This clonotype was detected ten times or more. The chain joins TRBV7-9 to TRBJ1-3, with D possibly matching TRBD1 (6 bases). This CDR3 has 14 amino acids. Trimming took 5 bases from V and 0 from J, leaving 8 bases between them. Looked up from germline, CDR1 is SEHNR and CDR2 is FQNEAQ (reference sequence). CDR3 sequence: CASSRTVSGNTIYF. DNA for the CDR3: TGTGCCAGCAGCCGGACAGTCTCTGGAAACACCATATATTTT.

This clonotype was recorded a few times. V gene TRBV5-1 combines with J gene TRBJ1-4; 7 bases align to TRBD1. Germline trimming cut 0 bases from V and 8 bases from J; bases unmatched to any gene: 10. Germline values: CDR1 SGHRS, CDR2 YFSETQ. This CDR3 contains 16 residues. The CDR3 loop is CASSLGGRGIREKLFF. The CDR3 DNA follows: TGCGCCAGCAGCTTGGGCGGCAGGGGGATAAGGGAAAAACTGTTTTTT.

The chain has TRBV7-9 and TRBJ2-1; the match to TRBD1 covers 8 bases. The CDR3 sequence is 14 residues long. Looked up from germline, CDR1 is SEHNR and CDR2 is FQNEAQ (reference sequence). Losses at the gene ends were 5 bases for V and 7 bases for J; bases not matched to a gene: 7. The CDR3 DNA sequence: TGTGCCAGCAGCCCCGGACAGGGTTTGAATGAGCAGTTCTTC. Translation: CASSPGQGLNEQFF.

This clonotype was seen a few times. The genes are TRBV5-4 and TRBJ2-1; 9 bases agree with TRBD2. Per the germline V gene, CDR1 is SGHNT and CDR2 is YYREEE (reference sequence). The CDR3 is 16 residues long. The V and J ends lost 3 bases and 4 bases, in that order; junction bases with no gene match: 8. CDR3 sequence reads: CASSYTLAGVYNEQFF. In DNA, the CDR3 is TGTGCCAGCAGCTATACTTTAGCGGGGGTATACAATGAGCAGTTCTTC.

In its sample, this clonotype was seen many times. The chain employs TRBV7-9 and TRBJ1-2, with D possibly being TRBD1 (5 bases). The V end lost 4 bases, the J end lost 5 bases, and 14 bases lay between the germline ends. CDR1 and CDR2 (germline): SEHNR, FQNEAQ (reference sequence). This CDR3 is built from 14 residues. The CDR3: CASSWKRDDYGYTF. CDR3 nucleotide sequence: TGTGCCAGCAGCTGGAAAAGGGACGATTATGGCTACACCTTC. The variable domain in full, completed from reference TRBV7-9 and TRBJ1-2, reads DTGVSQNPRHKITKRGQNVTFRCDPISEHNRLYWYRQTLGQGPEFLTYFQNEAQLEKSRLLSDRFSAERPKGSFSTLEIQRTEQGDSAMYLCASSWKRDDYGYTFGSGTRLTVV.

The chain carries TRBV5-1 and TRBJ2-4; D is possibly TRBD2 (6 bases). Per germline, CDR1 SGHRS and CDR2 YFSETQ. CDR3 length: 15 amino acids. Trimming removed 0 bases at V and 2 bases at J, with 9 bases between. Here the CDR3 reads CASSLDGGTKNIQYF. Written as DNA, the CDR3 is TGCGCCAGCAGCTTGGACGGAGGGACCAAAAACATTCAGTACTTC.

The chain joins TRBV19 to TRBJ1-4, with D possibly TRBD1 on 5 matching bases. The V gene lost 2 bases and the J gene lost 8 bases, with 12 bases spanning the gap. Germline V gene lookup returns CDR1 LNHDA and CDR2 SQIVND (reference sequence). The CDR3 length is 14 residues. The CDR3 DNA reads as TGTGCCAGTAGTATAACGGGGGTCGACGAAAAACTGTTTTTT. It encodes CASSITGVDEKLFF.

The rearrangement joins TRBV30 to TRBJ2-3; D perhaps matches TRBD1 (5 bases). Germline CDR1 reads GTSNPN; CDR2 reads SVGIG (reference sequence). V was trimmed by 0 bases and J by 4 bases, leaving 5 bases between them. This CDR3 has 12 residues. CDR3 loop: CAWSVTADTQYF. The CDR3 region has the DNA TGTGCCTGGAGTGTGACAGCAGATACGCAGTATTTT.

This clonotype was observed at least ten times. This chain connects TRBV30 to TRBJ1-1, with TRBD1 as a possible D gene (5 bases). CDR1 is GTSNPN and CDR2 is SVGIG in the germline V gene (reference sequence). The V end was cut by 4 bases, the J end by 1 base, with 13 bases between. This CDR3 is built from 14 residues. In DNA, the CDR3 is TGTGCCTGGATCCCCCGGGACCCGAACACTGAAGCTTTCTTT. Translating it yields CAWIPRDPNTEAFF.

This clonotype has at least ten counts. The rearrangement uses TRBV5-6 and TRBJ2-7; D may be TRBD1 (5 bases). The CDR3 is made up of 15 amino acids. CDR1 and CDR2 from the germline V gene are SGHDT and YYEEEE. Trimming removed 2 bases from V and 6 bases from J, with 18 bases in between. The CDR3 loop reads CASSFGDRPFFEQYF. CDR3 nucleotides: TGTGCCAGCAGCTTCGGAGACAGACCCTTTTTCGAGCAGTACTTC. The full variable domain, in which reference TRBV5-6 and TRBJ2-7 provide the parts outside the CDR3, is DAGVTQSPTHLIKTRGQQVTLRCSPKSGHDTVSWYQQALGQGPQFIFQYYEEEERQRGNFPDRFSGHQFPNYSSELNVNALLLGDSALYLCASSFGDRPFFEQYFGPGTRLTVT.